The TCR beta chain under discussion was sequenced for a study of T cell responses to AZD1222 COVID-19 vaccine. On this clone: What it recognizes is unknown.

Using immunoSEQ multiplex PCR, the repertoire was profiled, and TCRdb retains in-frame clones only, with some absent. The sample has approximately 180,000 clones; more than 80% are singletons. Findings of the study overall: Targets within unmutated variant regions were reportedly found for nearly half of spike-specific TCRs.

The origin of this receptor is an adult who received the MenACWY meningococcal vaccine as a control. The sequencing here drew on peripheral blood, taken 28 days after the second dose of the MenACWY control vaccine.

In DNA form, the CDR3 reads TGCGCCAGCAGCTTTACAGGGTTTGATGAAAAACTGTTTTTT. This sequence encodes CASSFTGFDEKLFF. The chain has TRBV5-1 and TRBJ1-4, with D perhaps TRBD1 (6 bases). Trimming shortened V by 2 bases and J by 6 bases, and 11 bases separated the two germline ends. This CDR3 has 14 residues. The germline V gene has CDR1 SGHRS and CDR2 YFSETQ.